This TCR beta chain was captured in a study of blood T cell repertoires in COVID-19. Measured with immunoSEQ multiplex PCR; TCRdb has only the in-frame clones, and not every one. Of under 200,000 clones listed, roughly 80% are singletons. The clonotype comes from a woman aged 55-70 years who had recovered from COVID-19. Input material: PBMCs or T cells enriched from blood (not recorded which).

For the CDR3, the DNA is TGTGCCAGCAGCCCTCTACCGGGACACATCTCCTACGAGCAGTACTTC. Encoded protein: CASSPLPGHISYEQYF. The chain links TRBV7-8 to TRBJ2-7; tentative D call: TRBD1 (6 bases). The CDR3 sequence is 16 residues long. Trimming cost V 5 bases and J 0 bases, with 17 bases left between them. Looked up from germline, CDR1 is SGHVS and CDR2 is FQNEAQ.